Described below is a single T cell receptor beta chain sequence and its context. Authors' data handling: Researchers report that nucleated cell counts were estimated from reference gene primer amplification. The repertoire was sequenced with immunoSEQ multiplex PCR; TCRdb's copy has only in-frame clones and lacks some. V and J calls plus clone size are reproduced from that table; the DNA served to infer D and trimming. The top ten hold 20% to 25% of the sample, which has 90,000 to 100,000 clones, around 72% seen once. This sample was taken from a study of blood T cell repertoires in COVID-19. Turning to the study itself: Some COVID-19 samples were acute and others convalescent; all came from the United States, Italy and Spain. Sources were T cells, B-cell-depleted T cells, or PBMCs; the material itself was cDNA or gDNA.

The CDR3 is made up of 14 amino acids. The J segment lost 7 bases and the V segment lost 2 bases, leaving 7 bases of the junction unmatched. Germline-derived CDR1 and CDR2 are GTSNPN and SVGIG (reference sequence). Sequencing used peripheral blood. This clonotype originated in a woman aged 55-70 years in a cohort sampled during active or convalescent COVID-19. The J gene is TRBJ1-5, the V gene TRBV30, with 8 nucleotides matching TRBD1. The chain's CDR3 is CAWSRGQGRQPQHF. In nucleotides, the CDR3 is TGTGCCTGGAGTCGTGGACAGGGCCGGCAGCCCCAGCATTTT.